Listed below are T cell receptor beta chains from one sample, sequenced in a study of blood T cell repertoires in COVID-19. The data were produced by immunoSEQ multiplex PCR, yet TCRdb's version contains in-frame clones alone and is incomplete. This table holds over 60,000 clones, 65% to 85% found once. Sequencing input: peripheral blood. Source of these receptors: a man older than 75 with active or convalescent COVID-19. CDR3s include the opening cysteine and the closing phenylalanine or tryptophan. A D gene is named only where the DNA matches it firmly. The size of a clone is reported for some rows only, either as once, few or many, or as a class for expanded clones.

V	D	J	size	DNA	CDR3
TRBV30	.	TRBJ2-1	.	TGTGCCTGGAGTGGTATGTACAATGAGCAGTTCTTC	CAWSGMYNEQFF
TRBV24-1	TRBD1	TRBJ1-1	.	TGTGCCACCAGTGATTTATTCGGGGCGCTAAATCGGGGGACAGGGAGGAACACTGAAGCTTTCTTT	CATSDLFGALNRGTGRNTEAFF
TRBV3-1/TRBV3-2	TRBD2	TRBJ2-4	.	TGTGCCAGCAGCCCAACGCACTATAGCGGGGGGGCCTCAGAGGGCATTCAGTACTTC	CASSPTHYSGGASEGIQYF
TRBV5-4	.	TRBJ2-7	.	TGTGCCAGCAGCTTGGGACAGAACTACGAGCAGTACTTC	CASSLGQNYEQYF
TRBV19	.	TRBJ2-1	once	TGTGCCAGTAGTCTTGAGGGGGCCTACAATGAGCAGTTCTTC	CASSLEGAYNEQFF
TRBV4-3	TRBD1	TRBJ2-7	.	TGCGCCAGCAGCCAGGGGACAGGGCTTGGCTACGAGCAGTACTTC	CASSQGTGLGYEQYF
TRBV12-3/TRBV12-4	.	TRBJ1-1	few	TGTGCCAGCGGGCAAAGGAACACTGAAGCTTTCTTT	CASGQRNTEAFF
TRBV7-9	.	TRBJ1-1	.	TGTGCCAGCAGCCCCACGGGTTATAACACTGAAGCTTTCTTT	CASSPTGYNTEAFF
TRBV28	TRBD1	TRBJ2-2	.	TGTGCCAGCAGTCCCGACAGGCCCCGCGACAGGGTGGACCTCTTTCCGAACACCGGGGAGCTGTTTTTT	CASSPDRPRDRVDLFPNTGELFF
TRBV5-8	.	TRBJ1-5	.	TGTGCCAGCAGCCCCCGTTTGGACTCAGGGGTACCCCCCCAGCATTTT	CASSPRLDSGVPPQHF
TRBV19	TRBD1	TRBJ2-2	.	TGTGCCAGTAACCCAACAGGGGCCGGGGAGCTGTTTTTT	CASNPTGAGELFF
TRBV28	TRBD1	TRBJ1-5	few	TGTGCCAGCAGGGGGGACAGTGATAGCAATCAGCCCCAGCATTTT	CASRGDSDSNQPQHF
TRBV7-8	TRBD1	TRBJ1-5	.	TGTGCCAGCAGCTCCGGGACAGGGGTTAGTAATCAGCCCCAGCATTTT	CASSSGTGVSNQPQHF
TRBV5-1	.	TRBJ2-7	many	TGCGCCAGCAGCTTGGGTCAGGCTTTGTACGAGCAGTACTTC	CASSLGQALYEQYF
TRBV4-2	TRBD1	TRBJ1-2	.	TGTGCCAGCAGCCAAACCACCGGGACAGGATATGCTGGCTACACCTTC	CASSQTTGTGYAGYTF
TRBV14	.	TRBJ2-7	.	TGTGCCAGCAGCCAAGTTCCGGTGAGCGAGCAGTACTTC	CASSQVPVSEQYF
TRBV6-6	.	TRBJ2-7	.	TGTGCCAGCAGTTACCGGCGGGATAGTAACTACGAGCAGTACTTC	CASSYRRDSNYEQYF
TRBV19	TRBD2	TRBJ2-7	.	TGTGCCAGTAGTAATACGGGAGGGGGCTACGAGCAGTACTTC	CASSNTGGGYEQYF
TRBV6-5	TRBD1	TRBJ2-7	.	TGTGCCACGACAGGGTTCTACGAGCAGTACTTC	CATTGFYEQYF
TRBV5-1	.	TRBJ2-1	many	TGCGCCAGCAGCTTGGCGGGAGTGATAGATGAGCAGTTCTTC	CASSLAGVIDEQFF
TRBV11-3	.	TRBJ2-2	.	TGTGCCAGCAGCACCGGTACCGGGGAGCTGTTTTTT	CASSTGTGELFF
TRBV15	.	TRBJ2-7	.	TGTGCCACCAGCAGAGCCCTGGGGGGAGACGAGCAGTACTTC	CATSRALGGDEQYF
TRBV6-6	TRBD1	TRBJ1-2	.	TGTGCCAGCAGCCTGAGAATGAATACAGGGGTTCAAGACCAAGGCTATGGCTACACCTTC	CASSLRMNTGVQDQGYGYTF
TRBV7-9	.	TRBJ2-7	.	TGTGCCAGCACACCCCCGTCTATCTACGAGCAGTACTTC	CASTPPSIYEQYF
TRBV3-1/TRBV3-2	TRBD1	TRBJ2-7	.	TGTGCCAGCACCGACAGGGCACTGGCCTACGAGCAGTACTTC	CASTDRALAYEQYF
TRBV28	.	TRBJ1-4	.	TGTGCCAGCAGTTTATCCGGGACTAATGAAAAACTGTTTTTT	CASSLSGTNEKLFF
TRBV7-9	TRBD1	TRBJ1-1	.	TGTGCCAGCAGCTTAGGGGGACAGGGCTACACTGAAGCTTTCTTT	CASSLGGQGYTEAFF
TRBV15	.	TRBJ2-5	.	TGTGCCACCAGCAGAGCTAGGGGAGAGACCCAGTACTTC	CATSRARGETQYF
TRBV24-1	.	TRBJ2-3	once	TGTGCCACCTCTGGACAGCGCAGCACAGATACGCAGTATTTT	CATSGQRSTDTQYF
TRBV3-1/TRBV3-2	.	TRBJ1-2	once	TGTGCCAGCAGCGAGGGTAGCAAATCAAGCTATGGCTACACCTTC	CASSEGSKSSYGYTF
TRBV7-9	.	TRBJ1-4	once	TGTGCCAGCAGCTCGGACAGAGCAGAAAAACTGTTTTTT	CASSSDRAEKLFF
TRBV6-1	.	TRBJ1-2	.	TGTGCCAGCAGTGATCGCAGCAGACTTAACTATGGCTACACCTTC	CASSDRSRLNYGYTF
TRBV7-8	.	TRBJ2-2	.	TGTGCCAGCAGCTTAGGTCCGGGGGATAGCACCGGGGAGCTGTTTTTT	CASSLGPGDSTGELFF
TRBV3-1/TRBV3-2	TRBD1	TRBJ2-2	.	TGTGCCAGCAGCCAACAAGGGGGCTCCGGGGAGCTGTTTTTT	CASSQQGGSGELFF
TRBV11-2	.	TRBJ2-2	.	TGTGCCAGCAGCTTTAACGGGAGAAATCCCGGGGAGCTGTTTTTT	CASSFNGRNPGELFF
TRBV15	TRBD2	TRBJ2-1	.	TGTGCCACCAGCAGATACGGGAGGGACAATGAGCAGTTCTTC	CATSRYGRDNEQFF
TRBV7-9	TRBD1	TRBJ2-7	medium-sized	TGTGCCAGCAGCTCTCGGGACAGGGACTATTTCGAGCAGTACTTC	CASSSRDRDYFEQYF
TRBV7-3	.	TRBJ1-1	few	TGTGCCAGCAGCTTATCACCCTCGGGAGCTTTCTTT	CASSLSPSGAFF
TRBV6-6	TRBD2	TRBJ2-1	.	TGTGCCAGCAGTTCCCCGGGGGGGGGATACAATGAGCAGTTCTTC	CASSSPGGGYNEQFF
TRBV29-1	.	TRBJ1-3	few	TGCAGCGTTGAAGGGCAGATCTCTGGAAACACCATATATTTT	CSVEGQISGNTIYF
TRBV3-1/TRBV3-2	.	TRBJ1-1	.	TGTGCCAGCAGCCAGGCCGGGACACTTAACACTGAAGCTTTCTTT	CASSQAGTLNTEAFF
TRBV21-1	.	TRBJ2-1	.	TGTGCCAGCAGCAAAGAAGATAAGGAAGCGACTCCCTACAATGAGCAGTTCTTC	CASSKEDKEATPYNEQFF
TRBV19	TRBD2	TRBJ2-2	once	TGTGCCAGTAGTATTGTTGCGGGAGTCGCCGGGGAGCTGTTTTTT	CASSIVAGVAGELFF
TRBV11-2	.	TRBJ2-3	.	TGTGCCAGCAGCCACGGGAGCCAACTTACGCAGTATTTT	CASSHGSQLTQYF
TRBV7-9	TRBD1	TRBJ1-2	.	TGTGCCAGCAGCTCTTCTGGGGGGACAGGGACCTATGGCTACACCTTC	CASSSSGGTGTYGYTF
TRBV6-5	TRBD1	TRBJ2-7	once	TGTGCCAGCAGAATGAAGCAGGGGGCGGTCTACGAGCAGTACTTC	CASRMKQGAVYEQYF
TRBV11-2	.	TRBJ2-5	.	TGTGCCAGCGATAGTGGGCGGCGGAGGGAAAGTAGCCAAGAGACCCAGTACTTC	CASDSGRRRESSQETQYF
TRBV19	TRBD2	TRBJ2-2	.	TGTGCCAGTAGGCCCACATCCATGGCGGGGGATACCGGGGAGCTGTTTTTT	CASRPTSMAGDTGELFF
TRBV29-1	TRBD1	TRBJ1-1	.	TGCAGCCCCACTAGAGGGACAGATGCGACTGAAGCTTTCTTT	CSPTRGTDATEAFF
TRBV15	.	TRBJ1-6	.	TGTGCCACCAGCAGAGCAGGGGTTAATTCACCCCTCCACTTT	CATSRAGVNSPLHF
TRBV5-1	.	TRBJ2-7	once	TGCGCCAGCAGCCTCGGGACAAATTCCTACGAGCAGTACTTC	CASSLGTNSYEQYF
TRBV7-3	.	TRBJ2-5	.	TGTGCCAGCAGCTCCGGACAGAACCAAGAGACCCAGTACTTC	CASSSGQNQETQYF
TRBV30	.	TRBJ2-3	once	TGTGCCTGGAGACTAGCAGCTACGCAGTATTTT	CAWRLAATQYF
TRBV6-6	TRBD1	TRBJ1-5	.	TGTGCCAGCATCCCCGGGACAGGGGATAGCAATCAGCCCCAGCATTTT	CASIPGTGDSNQPQHF
TRBV5-1	.	TRBJ1-4	.	TGCGCCAGCAGCTTGGGGCAGTTGCCTAATGAAAAACTGTTTTTT	CASSLGQLPNEKLFF